Listed below are T cell receptor beta chains from one sample, sequenced in a study of blood T cell repertoires in COVID-19. TCRdb keeps only in-frame clones here, not all; method: immunoSEQ multiplex PCR. The data show about 230,000 clones, about 87% seen once. Sample: PBMCs or T cells enriched from blood (not recorded which). Source of these receptors: a woman under 40 who had been exposed to COVID-19. The conserved cysteine and the conserved F or W are not part of the CDR3 here. Each record gives: V gene, J gene, CDR3 length, CDR3 protein.

V: TRBV18; J: TRBJ2-7; length: 11; CDR3: ASSPTRGSEQY
V: TRBV4-1; J: TRBJ1-1; length: 11; CDR3: ASSPQGNTEAF
V: TRBV5-1; J: TRBJ2-1; length: 13; CDR3: ASSLTSGTVDEQF
V: TRBV7-3; J: TRBJ2-7; length: 14; CDR3: ASSPEDREGSYEQY
V: TRBV5-1; J: TRBJ2-5; length: 15; CDR3: ASTTTSSGRVGETQY
V: TRBV2; J: TRBJ2-5; length: 13; CDR3: ASSELEDGQETQY
V: TRBV2; J: TRBJ1-6; length: 13; CDR3: ASSEGDRRGSPLH
V: TRBV6-5; J: TRBJ1-1; length: 12; CDR3: ASSYYTGSTEAF
V: TRBV6-5; J: TRBJ1-1; length: 11; CDR3: ASSDGGGAEAF
V: TRBV27; J: TRBJ1-2; length: 12; CDR3: ASSRTGARYGYT
V: TRBV6-5; J: TRBJ2-2; length: 13; CDR3: ASSHRTLNTGELF
V: TRBV28; J: TRBJ1-2; length: 12; CDR3: ASSFRQGYYGYT
V: TRBV3-1/TRBV3-2; J: TRBJ2-5; length: 14; CDR3: ASSQGGGRARETQY
V: TRBV5-4; J: TRBJ1-3; length: 12; CDR3: ASSLGTGRNTIY
V: TRBV3-1/TRBV3-2; J: TRBJ2-1; length: 13; CDR3: ASSRTGLSYNEQF